A single sample is the source of the 13 T cell receptor beta chains below, sequenced in a study of T cells after posttransplantation cyclophosphamide (dated by TCRdb to the mid-2010s). Naive T cells were defined as viable CD3+CD4+ or CD3+CD8+ cells that were CCR7+CD45RA+CD45RO-CD95-CD27+CD28+. The library was built by means of the immunoSEQ multiplex PCR assay. TCRdb took this table from immuneACCESS and kept in-frame rearrangements with V and J called. Such tables lack part of the clones; where checked against another copy, unresolved V genes explain under half of the gap, and the rest is unexplained. The sample table holds fewer than 25,000 clones, of which about 97% were seen once. The top ten hold approximately 0.13% of the sample. Sample: naive CD4+ T cells sorted from PBMCs. The origin of the receptors is a man between 50 and 59 years old in good health, CMV-negative, and a related stem cell transplant donor.

The gene calls are TRBV29-1 and TRBJ2-2, with D maybe TRBD2 (6 bases). The V gene's germline CDR1 is SQVTM and CDR2 ANQGSEA. V lost 3 bases to trimming and J lost 0 bases, with 8 bases between them. The CDR3 is 14 amino acids. The CDR3 DNA follows: TGCAGCGTTGATCGGGACTCGAACACCGGGGAGCTGTTTTTT. Amino acid sequence: CSVDRDSNTGELFF.

This chain links TRBV7-9 with TRBJ1-4, with 8 bases fitting TRBD1. Trimming at V came to 4 bases and at J to 3 bases, leaving 13 bases not matched to a gene. CDR3 length: 18 residues. Germline-derived CDR1 and CDR2 are SEHNR and FQNEAQ (reference sequence). CDR3 loop: CASSSRQGARSANEKLFF. As DNA, the CDR3 is TGTGCCAGCAGCTCCCGGCAGGGGGCAAGGTCGGCTAATGAAAAACTGTTTTTT.

The chain recombines TRBV18 with TRBJ2-4; TRBD2 is a possible D gene (6 bases). Germline V gene data show CDR1 as KGHSH and CDR2 as LQKENI. Between the trimmed V and J ends, which lost 0 bases and 0 bases, there was a span of 9 bases. The CDR3 is 16 amino acids. The CDR3 coding sequence is TGTGCCAGCTCACCACCGGGGGGTCTAGCCAAAAACATTCAGTACTTC. This encodes CASSPPGGLAKNIQYF.

This CDR3 is CASSFGLAGTGELFF. Written as DNA, the CDR3 is TGTGCCAGCAGCTTTGGGCTAGCAGGCACCGGGGAGCTGTTTTTT. The chain couples TRBV7-2 to TRBJ2-2; D might be TRBD2 (5 bases). CDR1 and CDR2 (germline): SGHTA, FQGNSA. The CDR3 has 15 amino acids. Trimming left V 3 bases short and J 4 bases short, with 12 bases between.

The rearrangement uses TRBV10-3 and TRBJ2-1; 10 positions agree with TRBD2. Trimming cost V 4 bases and J 5 bases; bases outside gene matches: 5. The germline V gene has CDR1 ENHRY and CDR2 SYGVKD. The CDR3 contains 15 residues. The CDR3 is CAISGLAGVDNEQFF. The CDR3 DNA reads TGTGCCATCAGTGGGCTAGCGGGAGTCGACAATGAGCAGTTCTTC.

In DNA form, the CDR3 reads TGTGCCAGCAGTTCAAAGACCCCAGTCAGGTCTGGAAACACCATATATTTT. Translation gives CASSSKTPVRSGNTIYF. V usage is TRBV27 and J usage is TRBJ1-3; the D is unclear. The V gene's germline CDR1 is MNHEY and CDR2 SMNVEV (reference sequence). With 4 bases removed from V and 1 base from J, the gap between germline ends came to 17 bases. The CDR3 sequence is 17 residues long.

The V and J genes are TRBV18 and TRBJ1-4; the D gene is possibly TRBD1 (6 bases). The CDR3 is 16 residues long. V lost 3 bases, J lost 3 bases, and 14 bases lay in between. CDR1 KGHSH and CDR2 LQKENI come from the germline V gene. CDR3 DNA: TGTGCCAGCTCACCGGTGCTCGGACAGTCTAATGAAAAACTGTTTTTT. This codes for CASSPVLGQSNEKLFF.

This chain links TRBV2 with TRBJ2-5; a weak D match, TRBD2 (6 bases). V dropped 7 bases and J dropped 5 bases, with 14 bases sitting between them. This CDR3 comprises 13 residues. Germline V gives CDR1 SNHLY, CDR2 FYNNEI. The CDR3 sequence: CASTGTSGETQYF. CDR3 nucleotide sequence: TGTGCCAGCACCGGGACTTCGGGTGAGACCCAGTACTTC.

The chain combines TRBV2 with TRBJ1-4, with 11 bases identical to TRBD1. V lost 7 bases, J lost 7 bases, and 8 bases stayed unmatched. In germline, CDR1 is SNHLY, CDR2 FYNNEI. The CDR3 consists of 15 residues. CDR3 in amino acids: CASIKTGTGGEKLFF. The CDR3 region has the DNA TGTGCCAGCATTAAAACCGGGACAGGGGGTGAAAAACTGTTTTTT.

The chain has TRBV5-1 and TRBJ2-2; TRBD2 matches at 8 bases. Looked up from germline, CDR1 is SGHRS and CDR2 is YFSETQ. This CDR3 has 16 amino acids. Trimming cost V 4 bases and J 6 bases; bases outside gene matches: 11. CDR3 coding DNA: TGCGCCAGCAGCGCCTCGAGTAGCGGGGCCTCCGGGGAGCTGTTTTTT. It specifies CASSASSSGASGELFF.

The V gene is TRBV7-9, the J gene TRBJ1-1; a possible D gene is TRBD1 (6 bases). CDR3 size: 16 residues. V was cut by 6 bases and J by 1 base, with 18 bases left in between. CDR1 SEHNR and CDR2 FQNEAQ come from the germline V gene (reference sequence). The CDR3 region is CASRVRGGQGNTEAFF. The CDR3 DNA reads as TGTGCCAGCAGGGTCAGGGGTGGGCAGGGGAACACTGAAGCTTTCTTT.

The J gene is TRBJ2-1, the V gene TRBV7-3; 10 bases align to TRBD2. This CDR3 region has 16 residues. The V segment lost 5 bases and the J segment 4 bases; nucleotides outside the gene matches: 8. Per germline, CDR1 SGHTA and CDR2 FQGTGA. This CDR3 is CASSPRLAGEYNEQFF. As DNA, the CDR3 is TGTGCCAGCAGCCCGAGGCTAGCGGGAGAATACAATGAGCAGTTCTTC. Full variable domain (remainder filled in from reference TRBV7-3 and TRBJ2-1): GAGVSQTPSNKVTEKGKYVELRCDPISGHTALYWYRQSLGQGPEFLIYFQGTGAADDSGLPNDRFFAVRPEGSVSTLKIQRTERGDSAVYLCASSPRLAGEYNEQFFGPGTRLTVL.

The chain links TRBV6-5 to TRBJ1-5; D may be TRBD1 (5 bases). This CDR3 has 15 amino acids. The germline CDR1 and CDR2 sequences are MNHEY and SVGAGI. Trimming cost V 2 bases and J 0 bases, with 8 bases left between them. CDR3 DNA: TGTGCCAGCAGTTACGGGGGGAATAGCAATCAGCCCCAGCATTTT. Its protein product is CASSYGGNSNQPQHF.